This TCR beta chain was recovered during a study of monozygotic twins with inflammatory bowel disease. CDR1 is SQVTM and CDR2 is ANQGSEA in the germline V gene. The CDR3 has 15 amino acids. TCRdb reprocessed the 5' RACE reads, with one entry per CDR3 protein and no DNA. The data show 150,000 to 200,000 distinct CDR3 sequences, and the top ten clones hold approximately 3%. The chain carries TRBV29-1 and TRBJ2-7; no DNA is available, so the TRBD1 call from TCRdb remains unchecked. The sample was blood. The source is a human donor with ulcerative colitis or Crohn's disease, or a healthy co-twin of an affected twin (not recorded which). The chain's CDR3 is CSVEDREKGSYEQYF.